Sequencing of this T cell receptor (beta chain) was carried out in a study of cytomegalovirus exposure and HLA in healthy donors. Study-level points and caveats: According to reports, the classifier identified cytomegalovirus status with high specificity and sensitivity. In vitro confirmation showed a few CMV-associated chains to be CMV antigen specific. Subsequent analysis of the roughly 120 validation repertoires found a tendency for first-cohort TCR clusters to co-occur.

Concerning this clone itself: The antigen is unknown.

The method was immunoSEQ multiplex PCR; TCRdb's version includes in-frame clones alone and lacks a portion of them. The sample holds 55,000 to 70,000 clones; about 91% are singletons and the top ten take about 2.2%. The CDR3 extends over 18 amino acids. After removal of 2 bases from V and 6 bases from J, the junction contained 15 bases not matched to a gene. Germline V gene lookup returns CDR1 SGHAT and CDR2 FQNNGV. The specimen sequenced was PBMCs. The chain joins TRBV11-2 to TRBJ2-1; 8 bases line up with TRBD2. The sequence came from a woman aged 25 to 39 in good health and CMV-seronegative. The CDR3 region has the DNA TGTGCCAGCAGCTTATGGAGAGGGCGCGGTAGCGGGACCAATGAGCAGTTCTTC. Amino acids: CASSLWRGRGSGTNEQFF.